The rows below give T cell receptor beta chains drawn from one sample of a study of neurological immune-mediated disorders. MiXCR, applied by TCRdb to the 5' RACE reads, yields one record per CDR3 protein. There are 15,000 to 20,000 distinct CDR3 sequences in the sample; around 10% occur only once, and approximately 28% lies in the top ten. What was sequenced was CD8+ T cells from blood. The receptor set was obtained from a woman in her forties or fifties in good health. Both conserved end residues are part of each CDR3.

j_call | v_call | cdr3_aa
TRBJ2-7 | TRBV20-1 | CSAGTSGGQGSEQYF
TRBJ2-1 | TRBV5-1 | CASSYRTEEQFF
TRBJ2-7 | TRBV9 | CASSPSRGNEQYF
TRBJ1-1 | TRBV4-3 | CASSQDGVEAFF
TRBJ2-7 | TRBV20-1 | CSASSFSSYEQYF
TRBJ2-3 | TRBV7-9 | CASSPPRRDEEYF
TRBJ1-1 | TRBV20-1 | CSATTTEAFF
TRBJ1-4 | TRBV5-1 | CASSLRYGNEKLFF
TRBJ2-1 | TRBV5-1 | CASSLELAGIDEQFF
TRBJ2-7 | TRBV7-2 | CASSLQFSGPRGGYEQYF
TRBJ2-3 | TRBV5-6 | CASSLALDTQYF
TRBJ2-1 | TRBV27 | CASSLFGARYNEQFF
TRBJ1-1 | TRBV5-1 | CASTRGDTEAFF
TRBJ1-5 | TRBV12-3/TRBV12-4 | CASSLGPSVGNQPQHF
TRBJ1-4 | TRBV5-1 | CASRTGSTNEKLFF
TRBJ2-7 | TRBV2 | CASSEWGADYNYEQYF
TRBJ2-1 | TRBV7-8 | CASSWGGGLAGGSSYNEQFF
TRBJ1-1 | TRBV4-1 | CASSQGPYGGNTEAFF
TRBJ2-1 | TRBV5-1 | CASSLEVVWDQQFF
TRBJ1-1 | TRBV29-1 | CSVEGGEAFF
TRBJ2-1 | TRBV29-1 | CSVVGQEHYNEQFF
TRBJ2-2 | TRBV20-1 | CSARDRDRVNTGELFF
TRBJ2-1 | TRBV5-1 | CASSSEGHPGSDTQFF
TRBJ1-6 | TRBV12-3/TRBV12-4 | CASTLGTANSPLHF
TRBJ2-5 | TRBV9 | CASSPSSGGRVQETQYF
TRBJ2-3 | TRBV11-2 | CASSLGGQSDTQYF
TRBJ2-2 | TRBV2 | CASSSQRTSGRSNPGELFF
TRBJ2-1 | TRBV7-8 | CASSHLGTSGRIHEQFF
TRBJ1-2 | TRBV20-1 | CSARDTGGPNYGYTF
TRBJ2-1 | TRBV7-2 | CASSLSIRAISYNEQFF
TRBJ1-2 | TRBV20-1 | CSAPTGGIDGYTF
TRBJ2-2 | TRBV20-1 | CSAPRTGELFF
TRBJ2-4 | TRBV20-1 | CSVAQGARDWGNIQYF
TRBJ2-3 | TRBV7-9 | CASSASGRADTQYF
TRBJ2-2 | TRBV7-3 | CASSAPSDGANTGELFF
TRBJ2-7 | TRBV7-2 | CASSISAGQGGYEQYF
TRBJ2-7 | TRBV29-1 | CSVEEDFPYEQYF
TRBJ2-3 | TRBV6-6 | CASTRGGGTDTQYF
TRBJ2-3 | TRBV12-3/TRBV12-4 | CASSSEASTDTQYF
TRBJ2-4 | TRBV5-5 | CASSSSMNIQYF
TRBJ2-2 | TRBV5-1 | CASSLPGQRNTGELFF
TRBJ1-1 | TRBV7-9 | CASSLARDRGISEAFF
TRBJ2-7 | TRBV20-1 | CSARGLAGVYEQYF
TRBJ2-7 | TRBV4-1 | CASSQDGQGPYEQYF
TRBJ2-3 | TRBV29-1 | CSVAGGAGTDTQYF
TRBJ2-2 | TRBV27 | CASSSIQAGELFF
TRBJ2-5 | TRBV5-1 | CASSLRGGEGETQYF
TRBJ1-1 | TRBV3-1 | CASSHPGVVNTEAFF
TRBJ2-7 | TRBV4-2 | CASSHGYEQYF
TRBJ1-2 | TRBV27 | CASGMTGYSLWGYTF
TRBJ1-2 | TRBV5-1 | CASSPGTNLTF
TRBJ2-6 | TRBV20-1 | CSAREGLANVLTF
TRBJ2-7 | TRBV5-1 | CASSPWTGDPSEQYF
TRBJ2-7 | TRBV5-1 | CASRFSYEQYF
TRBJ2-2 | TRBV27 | CASSAGSGELFF